The following is a T cell receptor beta chain sequence with its context. Its antigen remains unidentified. This entry is derived from a study of T cell responses to AZD1222 COVID-19 vaccine. Whole-study findings and limits: White British ancestry dominated among donors, who included more females, and clonal diversity was possibly underestimated.

The CDR3 contains 15 residues. CDR1 is SGHNT and CDR2 is YYREEE in the germline V gene (reference sequence). V dropped 2 bases and J dropped 4; count of bases not matched to a gene: 2. Libraries were prepared by immunoSEQ multiplex PCR; TCRdb keeps only in-frame clonotypes and omits some of them. The sample has under 170,000 clones, around 95% seen once; the top ten hold about 1.3%. The clonotype comes from an adult in good health. The sequencing used peripheral blood, collected on day 0 of AZD1222 vaccination. The V gene is TRBV5-4, the J gene TRBJ2-5; 13 bases map to TRBD2. In DNA, the CDR3 is TGTGCCAGCAGCTTTAGGACTAGCGGGAGAGAGACCCAGTACTTC. It encodes CASSFRTSGRETQYF.